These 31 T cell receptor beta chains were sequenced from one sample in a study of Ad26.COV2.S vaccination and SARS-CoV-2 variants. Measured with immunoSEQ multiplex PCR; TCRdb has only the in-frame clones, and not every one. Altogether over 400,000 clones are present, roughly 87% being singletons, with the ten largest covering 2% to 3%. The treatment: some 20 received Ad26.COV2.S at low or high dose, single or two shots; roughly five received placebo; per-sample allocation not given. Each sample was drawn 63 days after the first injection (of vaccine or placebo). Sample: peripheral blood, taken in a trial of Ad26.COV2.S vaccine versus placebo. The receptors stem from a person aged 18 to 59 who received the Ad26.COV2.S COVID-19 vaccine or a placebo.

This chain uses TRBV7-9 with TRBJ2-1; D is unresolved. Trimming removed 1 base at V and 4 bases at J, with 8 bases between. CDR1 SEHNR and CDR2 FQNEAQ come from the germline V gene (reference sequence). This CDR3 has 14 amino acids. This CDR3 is CASSLVSEYNEQFF. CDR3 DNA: TGTGCCAGCAGCTTAGTTTCAGAGTACAATGAGCAGTTCTTC.

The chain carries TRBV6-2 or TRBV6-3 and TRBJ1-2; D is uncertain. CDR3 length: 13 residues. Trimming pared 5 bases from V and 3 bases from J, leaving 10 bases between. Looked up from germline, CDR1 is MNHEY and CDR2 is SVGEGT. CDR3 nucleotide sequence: TGTGCCAGCAGTCGACTCCAGGACTATGGCTACACCTTC. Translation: CASSRLQDYGYTF.

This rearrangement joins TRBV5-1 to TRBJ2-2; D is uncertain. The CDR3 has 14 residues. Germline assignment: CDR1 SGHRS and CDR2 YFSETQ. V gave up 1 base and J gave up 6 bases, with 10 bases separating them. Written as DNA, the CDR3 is TGCGCCAGCAGCTTGAATATGGTGGCCGGGGAGCTGTTTTTT. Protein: CASSLNMVAGELFF.

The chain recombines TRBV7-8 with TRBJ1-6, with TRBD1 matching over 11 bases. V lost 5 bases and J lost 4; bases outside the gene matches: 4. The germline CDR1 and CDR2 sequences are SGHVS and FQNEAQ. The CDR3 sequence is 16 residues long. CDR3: CASSSRDRGYNSPLHF. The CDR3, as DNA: TGTGCCAGCAGCAGCCGGGACAGGGGGTATAATTCACCCCTCCACTTT.

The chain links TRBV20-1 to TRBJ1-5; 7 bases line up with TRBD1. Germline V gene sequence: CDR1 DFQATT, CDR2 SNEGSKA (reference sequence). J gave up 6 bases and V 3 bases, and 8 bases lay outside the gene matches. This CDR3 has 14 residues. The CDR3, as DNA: TGCAGTGCTAGTCTAGGGGGCCTTCGTCAGCCCCAGCATTTT. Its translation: CSASLGGLRQPQHF.

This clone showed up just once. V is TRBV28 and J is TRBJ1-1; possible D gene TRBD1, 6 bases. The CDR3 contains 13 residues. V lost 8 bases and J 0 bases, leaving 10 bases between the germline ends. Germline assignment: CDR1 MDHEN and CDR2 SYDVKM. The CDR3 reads CASSGQLNTEAFF. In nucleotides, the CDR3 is TGTGCCAGCTCGGGACAATTGAACACTGAAGCTTTCTTT. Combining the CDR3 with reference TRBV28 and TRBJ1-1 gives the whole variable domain DVKVTQSSRYLVKRTGEKVFLECVQDMDHENMFWYRQDPGLGLRLIYFSYDVKMKEKGDIPEGYSVSREKKERFSLILESASTNQTSMYLCASSGQLNTEAFFGQGTRLTVV.

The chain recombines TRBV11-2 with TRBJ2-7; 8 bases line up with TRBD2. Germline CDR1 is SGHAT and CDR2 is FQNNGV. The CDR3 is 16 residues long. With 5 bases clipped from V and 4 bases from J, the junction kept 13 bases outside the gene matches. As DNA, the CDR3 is TGTGCCAGCAGCCCCCTCGGCGGGGGGCCTGTTTACGAGCAGTACTTC. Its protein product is CASSPLGGGPVYEQYF.

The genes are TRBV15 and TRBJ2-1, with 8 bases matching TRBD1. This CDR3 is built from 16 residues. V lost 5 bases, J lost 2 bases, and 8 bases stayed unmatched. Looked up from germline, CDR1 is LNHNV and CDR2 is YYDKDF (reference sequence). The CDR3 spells CATSPYADRAYNEQFF. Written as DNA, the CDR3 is TGTGCCACCAGCCCCTATGCGGACAGGGCCTACAATGAGCAGTTCTTC.

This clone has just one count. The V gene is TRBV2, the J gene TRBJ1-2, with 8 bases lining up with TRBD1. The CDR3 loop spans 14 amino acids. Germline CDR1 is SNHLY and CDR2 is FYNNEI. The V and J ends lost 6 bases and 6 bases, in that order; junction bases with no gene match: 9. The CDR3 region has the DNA TGTGCCAGCAGCCCCGCAAGGACAGGGCATGGCTACACCTTC. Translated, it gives CASSPARTGHGYTF. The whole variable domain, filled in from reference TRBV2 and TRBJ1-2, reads EPEVTQTPSHQVTQMGQEVILRCVPISNHLYFYWYRQILGQKVEFLVSFYNNEISEKSEIFDDQFSVERPDGSNFTLKIRSTKLEDSAMYFCASSPARTGHGYTFGSGTRLTVV.

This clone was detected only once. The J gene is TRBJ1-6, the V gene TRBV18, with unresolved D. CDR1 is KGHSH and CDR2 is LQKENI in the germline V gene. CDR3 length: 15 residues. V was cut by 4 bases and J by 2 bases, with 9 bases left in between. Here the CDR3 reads CASSQNLPYNSPLHF. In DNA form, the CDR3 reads TGTGCCAGCTCACAAAATCTCCCCTATAATTCACCCCTCCACTTT.

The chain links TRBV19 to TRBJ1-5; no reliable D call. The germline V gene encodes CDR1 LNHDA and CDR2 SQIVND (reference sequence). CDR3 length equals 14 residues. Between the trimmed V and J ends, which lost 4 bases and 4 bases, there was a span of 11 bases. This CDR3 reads CASSSRYLNQPQHF. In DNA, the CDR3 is TGTGCCAGTAGTAGCCGTTATCTAAATCAGCCCCAGCATTTT. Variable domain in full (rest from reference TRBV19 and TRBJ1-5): DGGITQSPKYLFRKEGQNVTLSCEQNLNHDAMYWYRQDPGQGLRLIYYSQIVNDFQKGDIAEGYSVSREKKESFPLTVTSAQKNPTAFYLCASSSRYLNQPQHFGDGTRLSIL.

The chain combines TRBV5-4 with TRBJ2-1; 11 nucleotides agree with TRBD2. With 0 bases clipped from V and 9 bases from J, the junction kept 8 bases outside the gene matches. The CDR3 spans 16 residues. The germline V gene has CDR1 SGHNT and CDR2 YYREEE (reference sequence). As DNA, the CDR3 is TGTGCCAGCAGCTTGGCCGATAGCGGGGGGGCCGTTGAGCAGTTCTTC. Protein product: CASSLADSGGAVEQFF.

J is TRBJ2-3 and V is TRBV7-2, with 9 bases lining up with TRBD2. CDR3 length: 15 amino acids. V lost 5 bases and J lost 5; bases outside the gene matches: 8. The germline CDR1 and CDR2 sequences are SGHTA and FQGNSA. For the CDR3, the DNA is TGTGCCAGCAGCCTAGGGGTGCGGGGGGGAGATACGCAGTATTTT. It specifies CASSLGVRGGDTQYF. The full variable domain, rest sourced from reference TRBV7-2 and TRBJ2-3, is GAGVSQSPSNKVTEKGKDVELRCDPISGHTALYWYRQSLGQGLEFLIYFQGNSAPDKSGLPSDRFSAERTGGSVSTLTIQRTQQEDSAVYLCASSLGVRGGDTQYFGPGTRLTVL.

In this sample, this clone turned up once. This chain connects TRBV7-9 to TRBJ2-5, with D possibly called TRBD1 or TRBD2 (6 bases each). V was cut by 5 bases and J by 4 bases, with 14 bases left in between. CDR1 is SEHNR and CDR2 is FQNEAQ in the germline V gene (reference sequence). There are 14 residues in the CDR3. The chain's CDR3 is CASSPKGGRETQYF. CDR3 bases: TGTGCCAGCAGCCCCAAGGGGGGTCGAGAGACCCAGTACTTC.

The DNA for the CDR3 is TGTGCCACCAGTGATTCTGTAGATGACATTCAGTACTTC. Translated, it gives CATSDSVDDIQYF. This rearrangement joins TRBV24-1 to TRBJ2-4; no clear D. The CDR3 covers 13 residues. Trimming left V 2 bases short and J 8 bases short, with 9 bases between. CDR1 and CDR2 (germline): KGHDR, SFDVKD.

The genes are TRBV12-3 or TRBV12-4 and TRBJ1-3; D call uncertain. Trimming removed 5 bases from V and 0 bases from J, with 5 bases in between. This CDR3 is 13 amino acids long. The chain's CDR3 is CASSAVSGNTIYF. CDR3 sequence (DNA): TGTGCCAGCAGTGCAGTCTCTGGAAACACCATATATTTT.

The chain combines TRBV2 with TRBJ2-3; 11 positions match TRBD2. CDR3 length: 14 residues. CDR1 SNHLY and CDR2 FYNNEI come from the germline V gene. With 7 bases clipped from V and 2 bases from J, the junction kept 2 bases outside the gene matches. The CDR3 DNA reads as TGTGCCAGCAAGGGACTAGCGGACACAGATACGCAGTATTTT. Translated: CASKGLADTDTQYF. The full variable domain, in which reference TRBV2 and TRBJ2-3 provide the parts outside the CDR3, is EPEVTQTPSHQVTQMGQEVILRCVPISNHLYFYWYRQILGQKVEFLVSFYNNEISEKSEIFDDQFSVERPDGSNFTLKIRSTKLEDSAMYFCASKGLADTDTQYFGPGTRLTVL.

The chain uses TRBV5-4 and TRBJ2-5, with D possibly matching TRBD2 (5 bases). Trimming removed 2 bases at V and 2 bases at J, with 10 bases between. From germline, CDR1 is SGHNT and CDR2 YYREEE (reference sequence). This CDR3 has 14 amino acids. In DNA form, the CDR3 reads TGTGCCAGCAGCTTCGGCCGGGAACAAGAGACCCAGTACTTC. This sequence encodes CASSFGREQETQYF.

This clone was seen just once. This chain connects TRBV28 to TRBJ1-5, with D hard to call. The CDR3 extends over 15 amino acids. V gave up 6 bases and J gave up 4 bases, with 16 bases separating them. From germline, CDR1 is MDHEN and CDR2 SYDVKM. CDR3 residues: CASRTEGPANQPQHF. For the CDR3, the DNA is TGTGCCAGCAGGACTGAAGGCCCAGCGAATCAGCCCCAGCATTTT.

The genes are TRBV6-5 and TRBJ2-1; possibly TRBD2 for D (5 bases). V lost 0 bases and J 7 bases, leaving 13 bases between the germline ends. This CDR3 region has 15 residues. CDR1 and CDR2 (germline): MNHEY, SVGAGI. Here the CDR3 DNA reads TGTGCCAGCAGTTACTCTATTATACAGCGGAATGAGCAGTTCTTC. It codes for CASSYSIIQRNEQFF.

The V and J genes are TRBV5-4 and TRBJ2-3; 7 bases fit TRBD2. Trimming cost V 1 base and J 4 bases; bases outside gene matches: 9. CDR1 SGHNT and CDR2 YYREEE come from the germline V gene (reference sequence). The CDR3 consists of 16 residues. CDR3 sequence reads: CASSLTLTSEADTQYF. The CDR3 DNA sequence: TGTGCCAGCAGCTTGACACTTACTAGCGAGGCAGATACGCAGTATTTT. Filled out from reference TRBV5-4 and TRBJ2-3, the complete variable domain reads ETGVTQSPTHLIKTRGQQVTLRCSSQSGHNTVSWYQQALGQGPQFIFQYYREEENGRGNFPPRFSGLQFPNYSSELNVNALELDDSALYLCASSLTLTSEADTQYFGPGTRLTVL.

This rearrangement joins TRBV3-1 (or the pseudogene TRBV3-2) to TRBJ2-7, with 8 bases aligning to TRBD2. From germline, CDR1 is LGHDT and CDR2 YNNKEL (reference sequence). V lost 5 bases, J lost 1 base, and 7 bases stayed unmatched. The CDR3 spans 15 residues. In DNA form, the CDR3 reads TGTGCCAGCAGCATCCGGGAGGGAGAATCCTACGAGCAGTACGTC. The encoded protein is CASSIREGESYEQYV.

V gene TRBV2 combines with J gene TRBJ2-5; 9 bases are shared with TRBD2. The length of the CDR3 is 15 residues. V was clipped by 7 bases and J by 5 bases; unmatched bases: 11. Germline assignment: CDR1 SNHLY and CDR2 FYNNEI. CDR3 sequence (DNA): TGTGCCAGCACCACGGGTAGCGGGAGAAGTGAGACCCAGTACTTC. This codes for CASTTGSGRSETQYF.

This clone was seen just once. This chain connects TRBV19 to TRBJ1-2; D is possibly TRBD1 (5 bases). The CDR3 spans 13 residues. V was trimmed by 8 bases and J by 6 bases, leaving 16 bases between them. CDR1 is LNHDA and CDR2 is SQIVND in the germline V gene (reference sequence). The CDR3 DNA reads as TGTGCCAGTGGGGTACCAGGGTACAATGGCTACACCTTC. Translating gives CASGVPGYNGYTF.

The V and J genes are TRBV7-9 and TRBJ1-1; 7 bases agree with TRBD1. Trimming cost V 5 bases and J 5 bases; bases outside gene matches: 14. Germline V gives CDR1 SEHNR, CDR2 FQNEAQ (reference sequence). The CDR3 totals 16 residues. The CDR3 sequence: CASSQGVSGAITEAFF. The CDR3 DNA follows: TGTGCCAGCAGCCAGGGGGTATCGGGGGCTATAACTGAAGCTTTCTTT. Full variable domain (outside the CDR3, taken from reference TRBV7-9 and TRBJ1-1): DTGVSQNPRHKITKRGQNVTFRCDPISEHNRLYWYRQTLGQGPEFLTYFQNEAQLEKSRLLSDRFSAERPKGSFSTLEIQRTEQGDSAMYLCASSQGVSGAITEAFFGQGTRLTVV.

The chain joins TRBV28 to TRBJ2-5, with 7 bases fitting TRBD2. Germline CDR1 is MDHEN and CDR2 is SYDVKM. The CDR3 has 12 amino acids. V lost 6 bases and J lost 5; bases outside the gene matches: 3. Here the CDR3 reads CASRLGGETQYF. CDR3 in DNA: TGTGCCAGCAGGTTGGGGGGGGAGACCCAGTACTTC.

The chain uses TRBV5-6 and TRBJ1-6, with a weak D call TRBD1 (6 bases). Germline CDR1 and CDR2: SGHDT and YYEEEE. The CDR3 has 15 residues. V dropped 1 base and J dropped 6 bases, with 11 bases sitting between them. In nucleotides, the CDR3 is TGTGCCAGCAGCTTGCGGACAGTCGGTAATTCACCCCTCCACTTT. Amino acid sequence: CASSLRTVGNSPLHF. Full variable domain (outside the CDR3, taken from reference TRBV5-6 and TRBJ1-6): DAGVTQSPTHLIKTRGQQVTLRCSPKSGHDTVSWYQQALGQGPQFIFQYYEEEERQRGNFPDRFSGHQFPNYSSELNVNALLLGDSALYLCASSLRTVGNSPLHFGNGTRLTVT.

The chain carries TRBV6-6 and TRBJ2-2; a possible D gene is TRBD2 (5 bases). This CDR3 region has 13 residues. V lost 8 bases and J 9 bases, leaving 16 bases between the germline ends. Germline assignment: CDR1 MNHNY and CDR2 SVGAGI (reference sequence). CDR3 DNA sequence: TGTGCCAGCCAGCCGTCGGGGTCCAGGGAGCTGTTTTTT. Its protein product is CASQPSGSRELFF.

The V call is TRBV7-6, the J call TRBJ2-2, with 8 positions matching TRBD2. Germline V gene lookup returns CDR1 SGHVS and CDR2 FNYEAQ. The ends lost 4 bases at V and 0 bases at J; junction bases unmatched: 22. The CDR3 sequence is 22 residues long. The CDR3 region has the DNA TGTGCCAGCAGCTCCCAGGAAGCGGGAGTCCTTCCGCCCACCGCGAACACCGGGGAGCTGTTTTTT. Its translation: CASSSQEAGVLPPTANTGELFF. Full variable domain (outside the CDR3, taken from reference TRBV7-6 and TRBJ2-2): GAGVSQSPRYKVTKRGQDVALRCDPISGHVSLYWYRQALGQGPEFLTYFNYEAQQDKSGLPNDRFSAERPEGSISTLTIQRTEQRDSAMYRCASSSQEAGVLPPTANTGELFFGEGSRLTVL.

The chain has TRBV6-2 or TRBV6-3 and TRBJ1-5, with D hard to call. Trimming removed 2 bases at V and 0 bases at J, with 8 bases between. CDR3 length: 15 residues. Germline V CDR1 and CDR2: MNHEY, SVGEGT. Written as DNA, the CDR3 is TGTGCCAGCAGTTACGCTCTCTATAGCAATCAGCCCCAGCATTTT. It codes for CASSYALYSNQPQHF.

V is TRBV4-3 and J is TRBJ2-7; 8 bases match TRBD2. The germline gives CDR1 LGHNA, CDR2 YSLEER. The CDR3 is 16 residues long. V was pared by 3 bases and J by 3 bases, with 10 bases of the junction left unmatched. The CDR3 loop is CASSQHGAGTSYEQYF. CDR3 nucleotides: TGCGCCAGCAGCCAGCATGGAGCGGGGACTAGCTACGAGCAGTACTTC.